Sequencing of this T cell receptor (beta chain) was carried out in a study of T-cell reconstitution after alpha-beta-depleted transplantation in children. Study findings and constraints: T-cell counts and diversity at one year post-transplant came mainly from newly produced T cells. Approximately two months post-transplant, alpha-beta T cells reportedly originated from several hundred expanded graft clones.

This clonotype came up a few times. Its antigen remains unknown. Unique molecular identifiers were used in preparing the TCRbeta library. TCRdb recomputed calls from the PCR reads with MiXCR, one row per CDR3 protein. The sample carries around 370,000 distinct CDR3 sequences, around 16% recorded once. Between the trimmed V and J ends, which lost 9 bases and 2 bases, there was a span of 12 bases. The CDR3 covers 13 residues. This chain connects TRBV12-3 or TRBV12-4 to TRBJ2-3; weak D call: TRBD1 (5 bases). This clonotype was obtained from a male patient aged 2 to 10 who had a stem cell transplant for acute lymphoblastic leukemia, so the T cells may come from the graft donor. The sample in question was PBMCs, mostly from graft donor cells, obtained 360 days after TCRalphabeta/CD19-depleted stem cell transplant. Here the CDR3 DNA reads TGTGCCAGTTGGGGCAGGAACACAGATACGCAGTATTTT. It is translated as CASWGRNTDTQYF.